This TCR beta chain came from a study of memory CD4+ T cells and cytomegalovirus serostatus. Study-level results: A US-trained random forest predicted CMV serostatus with median AUC around 0.92. CD4+ memory repertoires contained about two fifths of the roughly 160 reported CMV TCRbeta sequences.

Notes on this clone: No antigen is known for it.

CDR3 length equals 15 residues. Trimming stripped 5 bases from V and 6 bases from J, with 17 bases between. Germline values: CDR1 SGDLS, CDR2 YYNGEE. Single viable CD3+CD4+CD8-CD45RO+ cells were sorted as the memory CD4+ T cells. Total CD4+ T cells were enriched by CD4 positive selection. In the original processing: Out-of-frame sequences were removed, leaving 2 million to 2.5 million distinct TCRbeta sequences. Profiled with immunoSEQ multiplex PCR; TCRdb holds only in-frame clones, not every one. That table furnishes V, J and clone size, whereas the DNA furnished D and trimming. The profile shows some 80,000 clones, approximately 80% of them singletons.

Sequencing was done on a sample of memory CD4+ T cells from blood. The clonotype originates from an adult in good health and CMV-seronegative. The chain is built from TRBV9 and TRBJ2-2; either TRBD1 or TRBD2 may supply D (7 bases each). As DNA, the CDR3 is TGTGCCAGCAGGTCAGGGGGGGGCCGCCCCGGGGAGCTGTTTTTT. Amino acid sequence: CASRSGGGRPGELFF.